The clone carrying this T cell receptor (beta chain) was detected a few times. This entry is derived from a study of blood T cell repertoires in COVID-19. Across the study: Whether acute or convalescent, the COVID-19 samples came from the United States, Italy and Spain. PBMCs, B-cell-depleted T cells, or T cells provided the cDNA or gDNA that made up the material.

Authors' processing steps: Amplified reference gene primers provided the basis for estimating nucleated cell counts. The table came from immunoSEQ multiplex PCR; TCRdb's copy has only in-frame clones and leaves some out. The V and J calls and clone size come from that table; D and trimming were worked out from the DNA. The repertoire holds 55,000 to 90,000 clones, with around 83% as singletons. The germline CDR1 and CDR2 sequences are MNHEY and SVGEGT. The CDR3 is 16 amino acids. Germline trimming cut 7 bases from V and 6 bases from J; bases unmatched to any gene: 17. Sequenced input: peripheral blood. This sequence joins TRBV6-2 or TRBV6-3 and TRBJ2-7; 8 nucleotides line up with TRBD1. The clonotype was recovered from a man between 70 and 80 years old with active COVID-19. Here the CDR3 DNA reads TGTGCCAGCACCCCGGCGGCAGGGGGCCCACGCAGCGAGCAGTACTTC. Residues: CASTPAAGGPRSEQYF.